This T cell receptor (beta chain) was observed in a study of CD8+ T cells in alopecia areata. RNA, once extracted, was reverse transcribed into cDNA for use as the sequencing template. Assay used: immunoSEQ multiplex PCR; TCRdb lists only in-frame clones, some missing. The table lists some 130,000 clones, approximately 49% of them singletons, with around a sixth in the top ten. This clone has a handful of counts. This CDR3 is built from 15 residues. Germline CDR1 reads SGDLS; CDR2 reads YYNGEE. V lost 0 bases and J lost 0, with 10 bases in between. The V and J genes are TRBV9 and TRBJ2-7, with D perhaps TRBD1 (5 bases). The TCR was taken from a human donor with alopecia areata. Sample: CD8+ T cells sorted from blood, taken at week 0. The CDR3 DNA reads TGTGCCAGCAGCGTAGCCCCAGGGTACTCCTACGAGCAGTACTTC. This translates into CASSVAPGYSYEQYF. The variable domain in full, with the rest retrieved from reference TRBV9 and TRBJ2-7, is DSGVTQTPKHLITATGQRVTLRCSPRSGDLSVYWYQQSLDQGLQFLIQYYNGEERAKGNILERFSAQQFPDLHSELNLSSLELGDSALYFCASSVAPGYSYEQYFGPGTRLTVT.